This T cell receptor beta chain was recorded in a study of vaccination and CD4 T cells after COVID-19. Study-level information: Median time from COVID diagnosis to post-COVID sampling was 101 days (35 to 161). Overlapping spike pools from SARS-CoV-2 and HCoV-NL63, HCoV-OC43 and HCoV-229E served as culture stimuli.

Treatment given: roughly 10-day PBMC culture with coronavirus spike peptide pools or control peptides (ViraFEST assay). Medium was half-exchanged with fresh IL-2 medium on days 3 and 7. As regards this clonotype: The antigen remains undetermined.

Germline CDR1 and CDR2: SQVTM and ANQGSEA. CDR3 length equals 16 residues. Trimming cost V 1 base and J 8 bases, with 22 bases left between them. The study sequenced cultured CD4+ T cell DNA using the Oncomine TCR Beta short-read assay. TCRdb re-called the PCR reads with MiXCR, one entry per CDR3 protein. The data contain approximately 23,000 distinct CDR3 sequences, 50% of them singletons. The receptor comes from a human donor who received a COVID-19 vaccine. This specimen consisted of CD4+ T cells from blood, cultured in vitro, obtained before SARS-CoV-2 vaccination. The chain has TRBV29-1 and TRBJ2-3; D is uncertain. CDR3 in DNA: TGCAGCGTTGAAGGTGGATGGCAGGACCCCGCCGGTACGCAGTATTTT. Amino acid sequence: CSVEGGWQDPAGTQYF.